This T cell receptor (beta chain) was observed in a study of T cell repertoires in cytomegalovirus infection. TCRdb called the reads again in MiXCR, with one record for every CDR3 protein. In the table there are 230,000 or so distinct CDR3 sequences, 17% of which are singletons. This clonotype was picked up many times. Antigen unknown. Study-wide results and caveats: HLA-C-restricted TCR beta clonotypes specific for CMV led the ex vivo response. Cumulative frequency of public TCR beta families picked out carriers of CMV plus the relevant HLA.

Germline V CDR1 and CDR2: LNHDA, SQIVND (reference sequence). Trimming pared 2 bases from V and 4 bases from J, leaving 8 bases between. CDR3 length equals 13 residues. This TCR was recovered from a human donor in good health (CMV status not recorded). Some clones in this sample may be carry-over from other donors' samples. Sequencing input: CD8+ T cells from PBMCs. The chain recombines TRBV19 with TRBJ1-1, with a weak D call TRBD1 (6 bases). This CDR3 is CASSIQGRTEAFF. The CDR3, as DNA: TGTGCCAGTAGTATACAGGGGCGCACTGAAGCTTTCTTT.